One sample yielded the 23 T cell receptor beta chains listed below, sequenced in a study of blood T cell repertoires in COVID-19. The repertoire was sequenced with immunoSEQ multiplex PCR; TCRdb's copy has only in-frame clones and lacks some. The data show about 390,000 clones, with about 87% seen just once and 2% to 2.5% held by the top ten. Material for sequencing was peripheral blood. All receptors derive from a woman aged 60-75 years with COVID-19, enrolled during active disease.

This sequence joins TRBV2 and TRBJ2-3; D is ambiguous. V lost 6 bases to trimming and J lost 0 bases, with 13 bases between them. CDR1 is SNHLY, CDR2 FYNNEI, per germline. CDR3 length equals 15 residues. The CDR3 loop is CASRNDLTSTDTQYF. For the CDR3, the DNA is TGTGCCAGCAGGAACGACTTGACTAGCACAGATACGCAGTATTTT. The full variable domain, with the rest looked up from reference TRBV2 and TRBJ2-3, is EPEVTQTPSHQVTQMGQEVILRCVPISNHLYFYWYRQILGQKVEFLVSFYNNEISEKSEIFDDQFSVERPDGSNFTLKIRSTKLEDSAMYFCASRNDLTSTDTQYFGPGTRLTVL.

The gene calls are TRBV4-1 and TRBJ1-1, with 9 bases that match TRBD1. V gave up 4 bases and J gave up 1 base; unmatched junction bases: 4. Looked up from germline, CDR1 is MGHRA and CDR2 is YSYEKL. The CDR3 is 15 residues long. The CDR3 DNA is TGCGCCAGCAGCCGGGACAGGGAACGGAACACTGAAGCTTTCTTT. Residues: CASSRDRERNTEAFF.

This clone was observed once. The chain carries TRBV5-1 and TRBJ1-4; tentative D call: TRBD1 (5 bases). The CDR3 runs 15 residues. Germline lookup yields CDR1 SGHRS and CDR2 YFSETQ. V lost 4 bases and J lost 6, with 16 bases in between. The CDR3 region has the DNA TGCGCCAGCAGCCGCGCACAGGTTGGGGATGAAAAACTGTTTTTT. The encoded protein is CASSRAQVGDEKLFF.

This chain uses TRBV6-9 with TRBJ2-3, with 9 bases fitting TRBD2. The CDR3 covers 16 residues. The V gene end was trimmed by 3 bases and the J gene end by 0 bases; junction bases not matched to a gene: 4. CDR1 MNHGY and CDR2 SVAAGI come from the germline V gene. The CDR3 protein is CASSYLAGASTDTQYF. CDR3 in DNA: TGTGCCAGCAGTTACTTAGCGGGAGCTAGCACAGATACGCAGTATTTT.

The J gene is TRBJ2-7, the V gene TRBV11-3; 7 bases match TRBD1. The CDR3 extends over 12 amino acids. CDR1 and CDR2 (germline): SGHNT, YENEEA. V was pared by 5 bases and J by 9 bases, with 7 bases of the junction left unmatched. As DNA, the CDR3 is TGTGCCAGCAGCCTTGGGTGGGACAGGCAGTACTTC. It is translated as CASSLGWDRQYF. Full variable domain (rest looked up from reference TRBV11-3 and TRBJ2-7): EAGVVQSPRYKIIEKKQPVAFWCNPISGHNTLYWYLQNLGQGPELLIRYENEEAVDDSQLPKDRFSAERLKGVDSTLKIQPAELGDSAVYLCASSLGWDRQYFGPGTRLTVT.

The rearrangement joins TRBV5-1 to TRBJ2-2, with D maybe TRBD2 (5 bases). This CDR3 spans 15 amino acids. Germline CDR1 reads SGHRS; CDR2 reads YFSETQ. Between the trimmed V and J ends, which lost 2 bases and 3 bases, there was a span of 11 bases. The CDR3 spells CASSLTSRDTGELFF. In DNA, the CDR3 is TGCGCCAGCAGCTTAACGTCGAGGGACACCGGGGAGCTGTTTTTT.

The chain combines TRBV7-8 with TRBJ2-7; D ambiguous. There are 14 residues in the CDR3. From germline, CDR1 is SGHVS and CDR2 FQNEAQ. The V end lost 2 bases, the J end lost 0 bases, and 8 bases lay between the germline ends. The CDR3 protein is CASSLTSASYEQYF. The CDR3 bases are TGTGCCAGCAGCTTAACAAGTGCCTCCTACGAGCAGTACTTC.

This clone has just a few counts. The chain combines TRBV29-1 with TRBJ2-2, with a weak D call TRBD2 (6 bases). The CDR3 has 12 amino acids. Trimming took 5 bases from V and 7 from J, leaving 11 bases between them. The germline gives CDR1 SQVTM, CDR2 ANQGSEA. The chain's CDR3 is CSVTGVGGELFF. The CDR3 region has the DNA TGCAGCGTTACGGGGGTTGGCGGGGAGCTGTTTTTT.

For this clone: Other DNA variants within this sample encode the same CDR3. The chain recombines TRBV7-8 with TRBJ2-7; D uncertain. Trimming shortened V by 0 bases and J by 2 bases, and 8 bases separated the two germline ends. This CDR3 has 14 amino acids. Germline lookup yields CDR1 SGHVS and CDR2 FQNEAQ. CDR3 sequence: CASSLAVATYEQYF. CDR3 nucleotides: TGTGCCAGCAGCTTAGCGGTGGCCACCTACGAGCAGTACTTC.

The chain uses TRBV7-3 and TRBJ2-1, with TRBD2 identical over 11 bases. The germline gives CDR1 SGHTA, CDR2 FQGTGA. The J segment lost 16 bases and the V segment lost 5 bases, leaving 10 bases of the junction unmatched. The CDR3 is 13 amino acids. This CDR3 is CASSPLAGGSAFF. The CDR3 nucleotides are TGTGCCAGCAGCCCTCTAGCGGGGGGTTCGGCCTTCTTC.

The gene calls are TRBV3-1 (or the pseudogene TRBV3-2) and TRBJ2-1; no firm D call. This CDR3 is built from 13 residues. The germline V gene encodes CDR1 LGHDT and CDR2 YNNKEL (reference sequence). The germline V and J ends were trimmed by 5 bases and 1 base, with 6 bases remaining between them. The CDR3 nucleotides read TGTGCCAGCAGCACCAGTTCCTACAATGAGCAGTTCTTC. This encodes CASSTSSYNEQFF.

The chain joins TRBV6-5 to TRBJ1-5; D might be TRBD1 (5 bases). The germline V and J ends were trimmed by 6 bases and 7 bases, with 16 bases remaining between them. Germline V gene lookup returns CDR1 MNHEY and CDR2 SVGAGI. The CDR3 length is 14 residues. The CDR3 loop reads CASRREGPGQPQHF. CDR3 bases: TGTGCCAGCAGGAGGGAGGGGCCAGGGCAGCCCCAGCATTTT.

The chain links TRBV18 to TRBJ2-4, with 7 bases lining up with TRBD2. J lost 3 bases, V lost 0 bases, and 5 bases had no gene match. This CDR3 contains 16 residues. CDR1 is KGHSH, CDR2 LQKENI, per germline. DNA of the CDR3: TGTGCCAGCTCACCACCATCCTGGGGGGGCAAAAACATTCAGTACTTC. It translates to CASSPPSWGGKNIQYF.

The V gene is TRBV19, the J gene TRBJ2-3; 8 bases align to TRBD1. The CDR3 has 17 residues. From germline, CDR1 is LNHDA and CDR2 SQIVND (reference sequence). V dropped 10 bases and J dropped 4; count of bases not matched to a gene: 19. The CDR3 reads CATKHPAGQGSPDTQYF. DNA for the CDR3: TGTGCCACTAAGCACCCAGCCGGACAGGGAAGCCCAGATACGCAGTATTTT.

The chain combines TRBV2 with TRBJ1-1; D may be TRBD1 (5 bases). CDR1 is SNHLY and CDR2 is FYNNEI in the germline V gene. This CDR3 spans 14 amino acids. Trimming cost V 7 bases and J 1 base, with 13 bases left between them. This chain's CDR3 is CASTWGGENTEAFF. The CDR3, as DNA: TGTGCCAGCACGTGGGGAGGGGAGAACACTGAAGCTTTCTTT.

The chain employs TRBV6-5 and TRBJ1-3; 8 bases are a match to TRBD1. CDR1 is MNHEY, CDR2 SVGAGI, per germline. The CDR3 is 14 amino acids. V lost 6 bases and J lost 7; bases outside the gene matches: 8. The CDR3 is CASRTDREFNTIYF. CDR3 coding DNA: TGTGCCAGCAGAACGGACAGGGAGTTCAACACCATATATTTT.

There are a few counts of this clone. The chain is built from TRBV3-1 (or the pseudogene TRBV3-2) and TRBJ2-5; 11 positions agree with TRBD2. V lost 2 bases, J lost 5 bases, and 10 bases stayed unmatched. The CDR3 is 17 residues long. Germline V gene sequence: CDR1 LGHDT, CDR2 YNNKEL (reference sequence). CDR3 protein: CASSQTRTSGPRETQYF. CDR3 bases: TGTGCCAGCAGCCAAACCCGGACTAGCGGGCCAAGGGAGACCCAGTACTTC.

The chain has TRBV11-2 and TRBJ2-2; TRBD2 might be the D (5 bases). Germline V CDR1 and CDR2: SGHAT, FQNNGV. V was clipped by 3 bases and J by 7 bases, with 15 bases between them. This CDR3 is 15 amino acids long. CDR3 DNA: TGTGCCAGCAGCTTTTTCGAGGGCGGCGACGGGGAGCTGTTTTTT. It specifies CASSFFEGGDGELFF.

The rearrangement uses TRBV7-8 and TRBJ1-5; TRBD1 might be the D (5 bases). Germline-derived CDR1 and CDR2 are SGHVS and FQNEAQ. There are 15 residues in the CDR3. V was trimmed by 4 bases and J by 4 bases, leaving 14 bases between them. The CDR3 coding sequence is TGTGCCAGCAGCTACCGACAGTGGCAAAATCAGCCCCAGCATTTT. This sequence encodes CASSYRQWQNQPQHF.

This clone was recorded only once. V is TRBV3-1 (or the pseudogene TRBV3-2) and J is TRBJ2-2; weak D call: TRBD1 (6 bases). The CDR3 totals 15 residues. Trimming removed 2 bases from V and 0 bases from J, with 7 bases in between. Germline CDR1 is LGHDT and CDR2 is YNNKEL (reference sequence). The CDR3 spells CASSQKGANTGELFF. The CDR3 coding sequence is TGTGCCAGCAGCCAAAAGGGGGCGAACACCGGGGAGCTGTTTTTT.

The DNA of the CDR3 is TGCAGCGTTGAAGCTTGGACAGGCTCCTACGAGCAGTACTTC. This gives the protein CSVEAWTGSYEQYF. The chain uses TRBV29-1 and TRBJ2-7, with 7 bases matching TRBD1. This CDR3 contains 14 residues. The J segment lost 0 bases and the V segment lost 1 base, leaving 3 bases of the junction unmatched. CDR1 and CDR2 (germline): SQVTM, ANQGSEA.

The chain employs TRBV6-6 and TRBJ1-5; D gene ambiguous. V gave up 7 bases and J gave up 6 bases, with 16 bases separating them. The germline V gene encodes CDR1 MNHNY and CDR2 SVGAGI (reference sequence). The length of the CDR3 is 14 residues. CDR3 in DNA: TGTGCCAGCACCCCCCGAGGTAACCCTCAGCCCCAGCATTTT. This encodes CASTPRGNPQPQHF.

The rearrangement uses TRBV4-1 and TRBJ2-7, with 11 nucleotides matching TRBD2. The CDR3 has 15 residues. Unmatched junction bases numbered 5, after V lost 5 bases and J lost 2 bases. Germline assignment: CDR1 MGHRA and CDR2 YSYEKL. CDR3 loop: CASSSRLAGTYEQYF. DNA of the CDR3: TGCGCCAGCAGCTCCCGACTAGCGGGGACCTACGAGCAGTACTTC.